The 22 T cell receptor beta chains reported below all come from one sample, sequenced in a study of blood T cell repertoires in COVID-19. TCRdb's table, derived via immunoSEQ multiplex PCR, lists solely in-frame clones and lacks some. The sample has 240,000 or so clones, approximately 86% seen once. Material: PBMCs or T cells enriched from blood (not recorded which). These receptor sequences come from a middle-aged woman with acute COVID-19.

V is TRBV30 and J is TRBJ1-6, with 8 bases aligning to TRBD1. V lost 3 bases and J lost 7; bases outside the gene matches: 2. CDR3 length equals 13 residues. The V gene's germline CDR1 is GTSNPN and CDR2 SVGIG (reference sequence). CDR3 loop: CAWRQGANSPLHF. CDR3 DNA sequence: TGTGCCTGGAGGCAGGGGGCGAATTCACCCCTCCACTTT. Looking up the rest from reference TRBV30 and TRBJ1-6 gives the full variable domain: SQTIHQWPATLVQPVGSPLSLECTVEGTSNPNLYWYRQAAGRGLQLLFYSVGIGQISSEVPQNLSASRPQDRQFILSSKKLLLSDSGFYLCAWRQGANSPLHFGNGTRLTVT.

This chain links TRBV7-9 with TRBJ1-1; D might be TRBD1 (5 bases). The V gene's germline CDR1 is SEHNR and CDR2 FQNEAQ (reference sequence). Trimming left V 2 bases short and J 3 bases short, with 16 bases between. The CDR3 contains 16 residues. CDR3 bases: TGTGCCAGCAGCTTATGGAGGGGCGAGGGATACACTGAAGCTTTCTTT. This gives the protein CASSLWRGEGYTEAFF.

This clone was seen once. This rearrangement joins TRBV11-2 to TRBJ2-7, with D perhaps TRBD1 (6 bases). Germline lookup yields CDR1 SGHAT and CDR2 FQNNGV. The CDR3 totals 12 residues. Trimming took off 5 bases at V and 6 bases at J, with 11 bases between the two ends. The DNA for the CDR3 is TGTGCCAGCAGCCTACAGGGTCTCGAGCAGTACTTC. Translating it yields CASSLQGLEQYF.

This rearrangement joins TRBV11-2 to TRBJ2-2; TRBD2 matches 8 bases. This CDR3 spans 15 amino acids. Looked up from germline, CDR1 is SGHAT and CDR2 is FQNNGV. Unmatched junction bases numbered 6, after V lost 1 base and J lost 8 bases. This CDR3 is CASSLAGGPGGELFF. The CDR3, as DNA: TGTGCCAGCAGCTTAGCGGGAGGGCCAGGAGGGGAGCTGTTTTTT.

This chain joins TRBV6-1 and TRBJ2-5, with 10 bases lining up with TRBD1. V dropped 0 bases and J dropped 5; count of bases not matched to a gene: 9. CDR1 is MNHNS and CDR2 is SASEGT in the germline V gene. The CDR3 extends over 17 amino acids. The CDR3 DNA sequence: TGTGCCAGCAGTGAAGCGCTAGGGACAGGGGTCCGGGAGACCCAGTACTTC. It is translated as CASSEALGTGVRETQYF.

The chain carries TRBV11-1 and TRBJ2-2, with 10 bases that match TRBD2. This CDR3 region has 16 residues. Germline CDR1 SGHAT, CDR2 FQDESV (reference sequence). J was trimmed by 6 bases and V by 5 bases; bases with no gene match: 9. The CDR3 reads CASSAWTSGLSGELFF. CDR3 nucleotide sequence: TGTGCCAGCAGCGCCTGGACTAGCGGCCTATCCGGGGAGCTGTTTTTT.

The rearrangement joins TRBV7-2 to TRBJ2-4; 7 bases align to TRBD2. Germline V gene sequence: CDR1 SGHTA, CDR2 FQGNSA. This CDR3 is built from 16 residues. V trimming: 3 bases; J trimming: 0 bases; junction bases outside the gene matches: 5. CDR3 sequence (DNA): TGTGCCAGCAGCTTTATGCTAGCGGTAGCCAAAAACATTCAGTACTTC. As protein: CASSFMLAVAKNIQYF. Filled out from reference TRBV7-2 and TRBJ2-4, the complete variable domain reads GAGVSQSPSNKVTEKGKDVELRCDPISGHTALYWYRQSLGQGLEFLIYFQGNSAPDKSGLPSDRFSAERTGGSVSTLTIQRTQQEDSAVYLCASSFMLAVAKNIQYFGAGTRLSVL.

The V and J genes are TRBV19 and TRBJ1-1; D gene ambiguous. The V end was cut by 3 bases, the J end by 1 base, with 6 bases between. CDR3 length equals 13 residues. Germline V gene sequence: CDR1 LNHDA, CDR2 SQIVND (reference sequence). This CDR3 is CASSIPGNTEAFF. CDR3 sequence (DNA): TGTGCCAGTAGTATTCCGGGGAACACTGAAGCTTTCTTT.

The rearrangement joins TRBV27 to TRBJ2-5; 8 bases agree with TRBD2. With 5 bases clipped from V and 5 bases from J, the junction kept 10 bases outside the gene matches. The CDR3 runs to 15 residues. The germline gives CDR1 MNHEY, CDR2 SMNVEV (reference sequence). The CDR3 DNA sequence: TGTGCCAGCAGTCACGCAAGCGGGAGTTTCGAGACCCAGTACTTC. Translation gives CASSHASGSFETQYF.

The genes are TRBV29-1 and TRBJ2-3; 10 nucleotides match TRBD1. The germline V gene encodes CDR1 SQVTM and CDR2 ANQGSEA. The junction had 6 bases not matched to a gene; V was cut back by 7 bases and J by 5 bases. This CDR3 contains 13 residues. CDR3 protein: CSADRGQGDTQYF. DNA of the CDR3: TGCAGCGCCGACAGGGGGCAAGGAGATACGCAGTATTTT.

The chain is built from TRBV11-3 and TRBJ1-3; D uncertain. The CDR3 is 15 residues long. Germline V gene lookup returns CDR1 SGHNT and CDR2 YENEEA. Trimming cost V 1 base and J 4 bases, with 11 bases left between them. For the CDR3, the DNA is TGTGCCAGCAGCTTAGGGTCGGGTAGCGGAAACACCATATATTTT. The encoded protein is CASSLGSGSGNTIYF.

The chain carries TRBV6-1 and TRBJ1-5, with 7 bases identical to TRBD1. The CDR3 is 18 amino acids. After removal of 4 bases from V and 0 bases from J, the junction contained 12 bases not matched to a gene. Germline CDR1 is MNHNS and CDR2 is SASEGT. CDR3 amino acids: CASSGPRQGSSSNQPQHF. Here the CDR3 DNA reads TGTGCCAGCAGTGGACCCCGACAGGGATCTAGTAGCAATCAGCCCCAGCATTTT.

This chain connects TRBV6-5 to TRBJ2-1; TRBD1 matches at 8 bases. The germline V gene has CDR1 MNHEY and CDR2 SVGAGI. CDR3 length: 13 residues. The V and J ends lost 6 bases and 4 bases, in that order; junction bases with no gene match: 2. This chain's CDR3 is CASRGTGYNEQFF. CDR3 bases: TGTGCCAGCAGGGGGACAGGTTACAATGAGCAGTTCTTC.

The chain links TRBV29-1 to TRBJ2-3; 7 bases line up with TRBD1. J lost 4 bases, V lost 7 bases, and 11 bases had no gene match. The germline gives CDR1 SQVTM, CDR2 ANQGSEA. This CDR3 is 14 amino acids long. The CDR3 loop reads CSAAQGRMPDTQYF. Here the CDR3 DNA reads TGCAGCGCCGCACAGGGGCGGATGCCAGATACGCAGTATTTT.

The chain carries TRBV11-2 and TRBJ1-1, with D maybe TRBD1 (6 bases). V was shortened by 1 base and J by 11 bases, with 17 bases between the two germline ends. CDR3 length equals 14 residues. Germline assignment: CDR1 SGHAT and CDR2 FQNNGV. In DNA, the CDR3 is TGTGCCAGCAGCTTAGTAGTCCAGGGGTTCTCGGCTTTCTTT. Translating gives CASSLVVQGFSAFF.

The table lists this clone with a count of one. The chain links TRBV18 to TRBJ2-5, with TRBD1 matching 7 bases. The CDR3 totals 15 residues. J was trimmed by 3 bases and V by 4 bases; bases with no gene match: 8. CDR1 and CDR2 from the germline V gene are KGHSH and LQKENI. In DNA, the CDR3 is TGTGCCAGCTCACTACTCCGGGACAGTGAAGAGACCCAGTACTTC. This translates into CASSLLRDSEETQYF.

This clone was seen once. The chain joins TRBV9 to TRBJ2-3; 8 positions match TRBD2. CDR1 is SGDLS and CDR2 is YYNGEE in the germline V gene. The CDR3 totals 17 residues. Trimming cost V 0 bases and J 9 bases; bases outside gene matches: 15. CDR3 nucleotide sequence: TGTGCCAGCAGCGTAGAGGTATGGGCTAGCGGGCGAGAAACGCAGTATTTT. It encodes CASSVEVWASGRETQYF.

The chain couples TRBV20-1 to TRBJ1-3, with a weak D call TRBD1 (5 bases). V lost 3 bases and J lost 8, with 17 bases in between. The germline gives CDR1 DFQATT, CDR2 SNEGSKA (reference sequence). The CDR3 contains 14 residues. The CDR3 reads CSASGGGTEDTIYF. CDR3 bases: TGCAGTGCTAGTGGGGGGGGGACGGAGGACACCATATATTTT.

The rearrangement links TRBV20-1 to TRBJ1-2; D perhaps matches TRBD1 (5 bases). Germline V gene lookup returns CDR1 DFQATT and CDR2 SNEGSKA (reference sequence). This CDR3 has 13 residues. V was shortened by 3 bases and J by 2 bases, with 10 bases between the two germline ends. DNA of the CDR3: TGCAGTGCTAGTCTCGGGGGAAACTATGGCTACACCTTC. It encodes CSASLGGNYGYTF.

The chain recombines TRBV2 with TRBJ2-7; the D gene is possibly TRBD1 (5 bases). The germline V gene encodes CDR1 SNHLY and CDR2 FYNNEI. V dropped 6 bases and J dropped 2 bases, with 17 bases sitting between them. This CDR3 has 15 amino acids. The CDR3 sequence: CASSKGQIHPYEQYF. Written as DNA, the CDR3 is TGTGCCAGCAGCAAAGGACAAATCCACCCCTACGAGCAGTACTTC.

CDR3 coding DNA: TGTGCCAGCAGCTCTTACACAGATACGCAGTATTTT. Translated: CASSSYTDTQYF. The chain joins TRBV9 to TRBJ2-3; D unclear. V dropped 4 bases and J dropped 2 bases, with 5 bases sitting between them. Germline V gene data show CDR1 as SGDLS and CDR2 as YYNGEE. The CDR3 covers 12 residues.

This clone was counted only a few times. The J gene is TRBJ2-7, the V gene TRBV29-1; perhaps TRBD2 as D (7 bases). The CDR3 is 15 residues long. Germline values: CDR1 SQVTM, CDR2 ANQGSEA. V was pared by 1 base and J by 4 bases, with 17 bases between. CDR3 nucleotides: TGCAGCGTTGAAGGCGGAACGGGGGGCGAGTACGAGCAGTACTTC. It is translated as CSVEGGTGGEYEQYF.